The clone carrying this TCR delta chain has only one observation. The CDR3 totals 19 residues. The germline V and J ends were trimmed by 3 bases and 1 base, with 30 bases remaining between them. Germline assignment: CDR1 TVYSNPD and CDR2 GDNSRS (reference sequence). This entry comes from a study of gamma-delta chains in newborns, infants, children. Study information: Microbial exposure reportedly drives polyclonal innate γδ T cell expansion after birth.

With CATT, TCRdb re-called clones from the reads. Of 3,500 to 4,500 delta-chain clones listed, roughly 40% are singletons. This sequence originates from a child who was a newborn, infant or young child, either healthy, febrile or measles-vaccinated (not recorded which). This sample comprised blood, obtained at week 6. The chain employs TRDV3 and TRDJ1; D assignment may be TRDD2 or TRDD3 (9 bases each). In DNA form, the CDR3 reads TGTGCCTTGGGGCCTTCCTACTCCCTGTACTGGGGGAGCACCGATAAACTCATCTTT. It specifies CALGPSYSLYWGSTDKLIF.